The 5 T cell receptor beta chains listed next were all sequenced from one sample in a study of graft-versus-host responses after intestinal transplantation. Sequencing was performed with immunoSEQ multiplex PCR; in TCRdb, only in-frame clones are kept and a portion is missing. The sample consists of around 71,000 clones, 94% of them appearing once. These receptors have no identified antigens. The starting material was unstimulated CD8+ T cells sorted from spleen or lymph node cells, obtained before intestinal transplant. The receptors were sampled from a human donor who received an intestinal transplant.

V is TRBV6-5 and J is TRBJ2-7; TRBD1 agrees at 12 bases. The CDR3 is 16 residues long. In germline, CDR1 is MNHEY, CDR2 SVGAGI. Trimming at V came to 0 bases and at J to 4 bases, leaving 4 bases not matched to a gene. The CDR3 DNA reads as TGTGCCAGCAGTTACTCGCGGGACAGGGGGCCTTACGAGCAGTACTTC. Translation: CASSYSRDRGPYEQYF.

V usage is TRBV5-6 and J usage is TRBJ2-7; 8 bases are shared with TRBD2. The CDR3 consists of 18 residues. V was pared by 4 bases and J by 2 bases, with 17 bases of the junction left unmatched. Germline-derived CDR1 and CDR2 are SGHDT and YYEEEE. CDR3 in amino acids: CASSQPHPGPGGPYEQYF. CDR3 bases: TGTGCCAGCAGCCAACCCCACCCAGGGCCGGGAGGGCCCTACGAGCAGTACTTC.

The chain employs TRBV5-1 and TRBJ1-2; 10 positions agree with TRBD1. Germline loops: CDR1 SGHRS, CDR2 YFSETQ. Germline trimming cut 2 bases from V and 3 bases from J; bases unmatched to any gene: 7. The CDR3 loop spans 16 amino acids. The CDR3 is CASSFNGQGVYYGYTF. The CDR3, as DNA: TGCGCCAGCAGCTTTAATGGACAGGGGGTTTACTATGGCTACACCTTC.

The DNA of the CDR3 is TGTGCCAGCTCCGGGGTCAGCCTGAACACTGAAGCTTTCTTT. The encoded protein is CASSGVSLNTEAFF. This chain uses TRBV5-6 with TRBJ1-1; D gene uncertain. The CDR3 consists of 14 residues. CDR1 is SGHDT and CDR2 is YYEEEE in the germline V gene. V was shortened by 7 bases and J by 0 bases, with 13 bases between the two germline ends.

This chain links TRBV29-1 with TRBJ2-2; D gene unclear. Deletions cut 4 bases from V and 3 bases from J, with 3 bases between. This CDR3 spans 11 amino acids. Germline V CDR1 and CDR2: SQVTM, ANQGSEA. DNA of the CDR3: TGCAGCGTTGGGTACACCGGGGAGCTGTTTTTT. Protein product: CSVGYTGELFF.